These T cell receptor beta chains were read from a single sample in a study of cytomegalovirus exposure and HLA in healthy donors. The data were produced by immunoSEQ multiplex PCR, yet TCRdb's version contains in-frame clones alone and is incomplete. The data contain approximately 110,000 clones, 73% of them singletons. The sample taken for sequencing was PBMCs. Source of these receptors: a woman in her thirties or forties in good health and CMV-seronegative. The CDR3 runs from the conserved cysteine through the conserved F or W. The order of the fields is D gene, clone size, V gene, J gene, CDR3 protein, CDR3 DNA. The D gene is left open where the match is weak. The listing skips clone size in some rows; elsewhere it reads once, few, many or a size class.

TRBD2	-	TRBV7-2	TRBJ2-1	CASSTSSGTYNEQFF	TGTGCCAGCAGCACATCTAGCGGGACTTACAATGAGCAGTTCTTC
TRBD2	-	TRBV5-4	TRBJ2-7	CASSLGLAGDAYEQYF	TGTGCCAGCAGCTTGGGGCTAGCGGGAGATGCCTACGAGCAGTACTTC
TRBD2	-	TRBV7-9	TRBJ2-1	CASSLSGGPEQFF	TGTGCCAGCAGCTTGAGCGGGGGGCCTGAGCAGTTCTTC
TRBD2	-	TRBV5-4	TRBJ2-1	CASSSAGGGRYEQFF	TGTGCCAGCAGCTCGGCGGGGGGGGGCCGCTATGAGCAGTTCTTC
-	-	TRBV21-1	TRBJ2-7	CASSRNSGRAGGYEQYF	TGTGCCAGCAGCCGGAATAGCGGGAGGGCCGGTGGATACGAGCAGTACTTC
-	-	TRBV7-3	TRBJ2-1	CASSPQSSSYNEQFF	TGTGCCAGCAGCCCCCAATCCAGCTCCTACAATGAGCAGTTCTTC
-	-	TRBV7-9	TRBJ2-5	CASSGGWAGEETQYF	TGTGCCAGCAGTGGCGGGTGGGCCGGGGAAGAGACCCAGTACTTC
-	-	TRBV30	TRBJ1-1	CAWKGRNWNTEAFF	TGTGCCTGGAAGGGGCGGAACTGGAACACTGAAGCTTTCTTT
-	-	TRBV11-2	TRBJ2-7	CASSISYEQYF	TGTGCCAGCAGCATCAGCTACGAGCAGTACTTC
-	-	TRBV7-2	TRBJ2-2	CASSRGQYFRAGELFF	TGTGCCAGCAGCCGAGGACAGTATTTTCGGGCCGGGGAGCTGTTTTTT
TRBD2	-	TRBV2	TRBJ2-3	CASSELLAGGGDTQYF	TGTGCCAGCAGTGAACTCCTAGCGGGAGGGGGAGATACGCAGTATTTT
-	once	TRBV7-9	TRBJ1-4	CASSPGGSQNEKLFF	TGTGCCAGCAGCCCCGGGGGGAGTCAGAATGAAAAACTGTTTTTT
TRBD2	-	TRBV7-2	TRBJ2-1	CASSLQTSGNNEQFF	TGTGCCAGCAGCTTACAGACTAGCGGAAACAACGAGCAGTTCTTC
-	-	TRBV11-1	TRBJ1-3	CASSQDSTGNTIYF	TGTGCCAGCAGCCAGGACAGTACTGGAAACACCATATATTTT
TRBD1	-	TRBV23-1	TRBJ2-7	CASTRQGVNFYEQYF	TGCGCCAGCACCAGACAGGGGGTAAATTTCTACGAGCAGTACTTC
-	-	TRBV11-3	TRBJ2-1	CASSLGQRYNEQFF	TGTGCCAGCAGCTTAGGACAACGATACAATGAGCAGTTCTTC
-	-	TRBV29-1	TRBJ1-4	CSVRTGMWVEKLFF	TGCAGCGTGAGAACCGGGATGTGGGTTGAAAAACTGTTTTTT
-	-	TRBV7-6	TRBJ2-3	CASSLANTDTQYF	TGTGCCAGCAGCTTAGCCAACACAGATACGCAGTATTTT
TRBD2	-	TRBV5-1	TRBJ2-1	CASSLAGTSGNNEQFF	TGCGCCAGCAGCTTGGCGGGGACTAGCGGAAACAATGAGCAGTTCTTC
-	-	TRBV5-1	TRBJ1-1	CASSLDRANTEAFF	TGCGCCAGCAGCTTGGACAGGGCTAACACTGAAGCTTTCTTT
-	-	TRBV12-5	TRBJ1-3	CASGPFTGTSGNTIYF	TGTGCTAGTGGTCCCTTTACAGGGACCTCTGGAAACACCATATATTTT
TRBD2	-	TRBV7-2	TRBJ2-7	CASSLVWSSGGQLEQYF	TGTGCCAGCAGCTTAGTATGGTCTAGCGGGGGCCAACTCGAGCAGTACTTC
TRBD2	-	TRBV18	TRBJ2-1	CASSPPSSGYNEQFF	TGTGCCAGCTCACCACCGTCTAGCGGCTACAATGAGCAGTTCTTC
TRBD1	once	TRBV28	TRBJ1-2	CASSLPPGQDYGYTF	TGTGCCAGCAGTTTACCCCCGGGACAGGACTATGGCTACACCTTC
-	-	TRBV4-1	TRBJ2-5	CASSQEEGLGTQYF	TGCGCCAGCAGCCAAGAGGAGGGCCTAGGGACCCAGTACTTC
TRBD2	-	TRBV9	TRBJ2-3	CASSERTSGGGDTQYF	TGTGCCAGCAGCGAGCGGACTAGCGGGGGAGGGGATACGCAGTATTTT
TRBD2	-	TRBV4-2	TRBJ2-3	CASSQDSGGSNTQYF	TGTGCCAGCAGCCAAGATAGCGGGGGGAGTAATACGCAGTATTTT
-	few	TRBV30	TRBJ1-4	CAWTSATNEKLFF	TGTGCCTGGACTTCGGCAACTAATGAAAAACTGTTTTTT
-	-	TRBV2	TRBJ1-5	CASSNRDIFQPQHF	TGTGCCAGCAGCAACCGGGACATTTTTCAGCCCCAGCATTTT
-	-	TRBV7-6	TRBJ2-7	CASSPRVAGEQYF	TGTGCCAGCAGCCCGAGGGTTGCGGGTGAGCAGTACTTC
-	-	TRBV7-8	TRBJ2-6	CASGEERSGANVLTF	TGTGCCAGCGGGGAGGAGCGCTCTGGGGCCAACGTCCTGACTTTC
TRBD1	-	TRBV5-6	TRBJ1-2	CASSLVDRVRSYGYTF	TGTGCCAGCAGCTTGGTGGACAGGGTTCGAAGCTATGGCTACACCTTC
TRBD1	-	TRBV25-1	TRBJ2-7	CASRDRGSYEQYF	TGTGCCAGCAGAGACAGGGGATCCTACGAGCAGTACTTC
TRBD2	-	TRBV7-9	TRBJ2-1	CASRLGAIAGASNEQFF	TGTGCCAGCAGGCTAGGGGCTATAGCGGGAGCCAGCAATGAGCAGTTCTTC
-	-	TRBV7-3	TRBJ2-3	CASSSNGHATDTQYF	TGTGCCAGCAGCTCAAACGGACACGCAACAGATACGCAGTATTTT
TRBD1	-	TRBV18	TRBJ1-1	CASSPDRGNTEAFF	TGTGCCAGCTCACCGGACAGGGGGAACACTGAAGCTTTCTTT
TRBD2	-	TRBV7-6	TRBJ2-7	CASSLVLGGSEQYF	TGTGCCAGCAGCTTAGTTCTGGGGGGGAGCGAGCAGTACTTC
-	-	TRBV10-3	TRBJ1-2	CAISDLQGRGGYTF	TGTGCCATCAGTGATCTACAGGGCCGCGGAGGCTACACCTTC
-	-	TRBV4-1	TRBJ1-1	CASSQEWAENTEAFF	TGCGCCAGCAGCCAAGAATGGGCAGAGAACACTGAAGCTTTCTTT
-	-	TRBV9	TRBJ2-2	CASSVGLRGIDGELFF	TGTGCCAGCAGCGTAGGGCTCCGGGGGATAGACGGGGAGCTGTTTTTT
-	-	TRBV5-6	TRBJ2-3	CASSFGLLPTDTQYF	TGTGCCAGCAGCTTTGGTCTATTGCCCACAGATACGCAGTATTTT
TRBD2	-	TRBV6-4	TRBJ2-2	CASSSGLAGSGELFF	TGTGCCAGCAGCTCTGGACTAGCGGGATCCGGGGAGCTGTTTTTT
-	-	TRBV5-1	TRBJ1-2	CASSLAGGYTF	TGCGCCAGCAGCTTGGCCGGTGGCTACACCTTC
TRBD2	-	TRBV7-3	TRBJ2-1	CASSLMGLAGGKGNEQFF	TGTGCCAGCAGCTTAATGGGACTAGCGGGAGGAAAGGGCAATGAGCAGTTCTTC
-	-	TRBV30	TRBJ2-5	CAWGDSQETQYF	TGTGCCTGGGGGGACTCCCAAGAGACCCAGTACTTC
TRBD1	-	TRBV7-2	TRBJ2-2	CASSVDGTGGGELFF	TGTGCCAGCAGCGTCGACGGGACAGGGGGCGGTGAGCTGTTTTTT
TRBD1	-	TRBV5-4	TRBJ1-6	CASSPGTGVGSSPLHF	TGTGCCAGCAGCCCCGGGACAGGGGTAGGAAGTTCACCCCTCCACTTT
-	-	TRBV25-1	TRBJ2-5	CASSEQGETQYF	TGTGCCAGCAGTGAGCAGGGAGAGACCCAGTACTTC
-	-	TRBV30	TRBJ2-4	CAWSGTRNTKNIQYF	TGTGCCTGGAGTGGTACCAGGAACACCAAAAACATTCAGTACTTC
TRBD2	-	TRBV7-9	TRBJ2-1	CSCAGGNEQFF	TGTTCCTGCGCGGGGGGCAATGAGCAGTTCTTC
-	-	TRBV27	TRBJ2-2	CASSPTNTGELFF	TGTGCCAGCAGTCCTACGAACACCGGGGAGCTGTTTTTT
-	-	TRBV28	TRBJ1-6	CASSLMPGTYNSPLHF	TGTGCCAGCAGTTTAATGCCCGGGACATATAATTCACCCCTCCACTTT
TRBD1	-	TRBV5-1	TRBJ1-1	CASSYQGAGEAFF	TGCGCCAGCAGCTACCAGGGGGCCGGTGAAGCTTTCTTT
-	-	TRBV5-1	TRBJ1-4	CASSLEPTGLNEKLFF	TGCGCCAGCAGCTTGGAGCCGACAGGTCTTAATGAAAAACTGTTTTTT
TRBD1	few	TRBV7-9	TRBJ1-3	CASSSSAGTDGNTIYF	TGTGCCAGCAGCTCGTCCGCTGGGACAGACGGAAACACCATATATTTT
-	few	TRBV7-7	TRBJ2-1	CASSPYGTAYNEQFF	TGTGCTAGCAGCCCTTACGGCACAGCTTACAATGAGCAGTTCTTC
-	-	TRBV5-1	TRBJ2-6	CASSLGQPSGANVLTF	TGCGCCAGCAGCTTGGGACAACCCTCTGGGGCCAACGTCCTGACTTTC